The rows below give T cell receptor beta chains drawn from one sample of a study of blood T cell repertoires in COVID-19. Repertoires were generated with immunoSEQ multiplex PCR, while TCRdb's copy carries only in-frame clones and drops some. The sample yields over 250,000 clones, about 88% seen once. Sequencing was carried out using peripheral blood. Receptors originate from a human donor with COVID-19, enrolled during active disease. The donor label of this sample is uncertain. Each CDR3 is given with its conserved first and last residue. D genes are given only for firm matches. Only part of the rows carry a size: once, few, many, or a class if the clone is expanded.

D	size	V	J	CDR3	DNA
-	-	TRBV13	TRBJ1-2	CASSLGAFGYGYTF	TGTGCCAGCAGCTTGGGGGCTTTCGGCTATGGCTACACCTTC
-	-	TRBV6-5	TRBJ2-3	CASLGASTDTQYF	TGTGCCAGCTTGGGGGCCAGCACAGATACGCAGTATTTT
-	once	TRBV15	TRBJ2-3	CATSRDLQSPTQYF	TGTGCCACCAGCAGAGATCTCCAGTCGCCAACGCAGTATTTT
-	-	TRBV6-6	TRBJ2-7	CASSTEGYEQYF	TGTGCCAGCAGCACAGAGGGCTACGAGCAGTACTTC
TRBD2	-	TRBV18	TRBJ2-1	CASSRGRDYNEQFF	TGTGCCAGCTCACGTGGGAGGGACTACAATGAGCAGTTCTTC
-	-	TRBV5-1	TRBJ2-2	CASSTLSTGRNTGELFF	TGCGCCAGCAGCACCTTATCGACAGGCCGAAACACCGGGGAGCTGTTTTTT
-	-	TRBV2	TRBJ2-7	CASTLDGSYYEQYF	TGTGCCAGCACCTTGGACGGGAGTTACTACGAGCAGTACTTC
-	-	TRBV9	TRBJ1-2	CASSVAPGDGYTF	TGTGCCAGCAGCGTAGCTCCGGGGGATGGCTACACCTTC
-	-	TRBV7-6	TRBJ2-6	CASSPSSSGANVLTF	TGTGCCAGCAGCCCTAGCTCCTCTGGGGCCAACGTCCTGACTTTC
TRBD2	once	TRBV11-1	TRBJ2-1	CASTRGPSGSYEQFF	TGTGCCAGCACCAGAGGCCCTAGCGGGAGCTATGAGCAGTTCTTC
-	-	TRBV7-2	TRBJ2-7	CASSLVSLTGQRSYEQYF	TGTGCCAGCAGCTTAGTATCTTTGACCGGGCAGCGGTCCTACGAGCAGTACTTC
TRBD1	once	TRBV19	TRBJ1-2	CASSLQRDRGAGYTF	TGTGCCAGTAGTTTACAAAGGGACAGGGGCGCGGGCTACACCTTC
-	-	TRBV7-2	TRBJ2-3	CASSLVWDTGTDTQYF	TGTGCCAGCAGCTTAGTTTGGGACACTGGCACAGATACGCAGTATTTT
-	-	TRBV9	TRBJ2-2	CASSLIQGSGELFF	TGTGCCAGCAGCTTAATACAGGGTTCCGGGGAGCTGTTTTTT
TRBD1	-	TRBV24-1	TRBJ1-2	CATSDTGTVGYTF	TGTGCCACCAGTGACACCGGGACAGTTGGCTACACCTTC